This T cell receptor (beta chain) was recorded in a study of T-cell reconstitution after alpha-beta-depleted transplantation in children. This clonotype was detected many times. Trimming removed 5 bases from V and 0 bases from J, with 15 bases in between. In germline, CDR1 is MDHEN, CDR2 SYDVKM. The CDR3 totals 16 residues. The TCRbeta library incorporated unique molecular identifiers. MiXCR was run by TCRdb on the PCR reads, yielding one entry per CDR3 protein. The sample includes 190,000 or so distinct CDR3 sequences, more than 12% of them seen just once. The clonotype comes from a human donor who donated a stem cell graft to a child with acute lymphoblastic leukemia. The sample here was PBMCs from the stem cell graft donor, taken from the stem cell graft. The chain combines TRBV28 with TRBJ2-3; D not certain. The CDR3 DNA reads as TGTGCCAGCAGTCCGCCCCCCGGAATTAGCACAGATACGCAGTATTTT. It yields the protein CASSPPPGISTDTQYF.